This T cell receptor beta chain emerged from a study of shared clonotypes between healthy human individuals. Study-level background: With ages of 18 to 49, the donors were a couple of women and a few men. Study-level findings and limits: Generation probabilities of non-shared clonotypes were lower (relative to those shared by all four donors). Investigators expected sequencing depth to affect clonotype sharing among donors.

Germline V gene sequence: CDR1 SGHNT, CDR2 YENEEA. The trim removed 1 base at V and 2 bases at J, leaving 4 bases unmatched. This CDR3 has 17 amino acids. Details on this clone: No antigen is known for it.

Repertoires were generated with immunoSEQ multiplex PCR, while TCRdb's copy carries only in-frame clones and drops some. Among about 2.4 million clones listed, about 92% were seen once. This sequence was found in a young man in good health. Source material: naive CD4+ T cells sorted from blood. Indicated subset: CD45RA+ positively selected. The chain combines TRBV11-3 with TRBJ2-3; 12 bases are a match to TRBD2. The CDR3 DNA reads TGTGCCAGCAGCTTAGGGGCTAGCGGGAGGGTCACAGATACGCAGTATTTT. It is translated as CASSLGASGRVTDTQYF.